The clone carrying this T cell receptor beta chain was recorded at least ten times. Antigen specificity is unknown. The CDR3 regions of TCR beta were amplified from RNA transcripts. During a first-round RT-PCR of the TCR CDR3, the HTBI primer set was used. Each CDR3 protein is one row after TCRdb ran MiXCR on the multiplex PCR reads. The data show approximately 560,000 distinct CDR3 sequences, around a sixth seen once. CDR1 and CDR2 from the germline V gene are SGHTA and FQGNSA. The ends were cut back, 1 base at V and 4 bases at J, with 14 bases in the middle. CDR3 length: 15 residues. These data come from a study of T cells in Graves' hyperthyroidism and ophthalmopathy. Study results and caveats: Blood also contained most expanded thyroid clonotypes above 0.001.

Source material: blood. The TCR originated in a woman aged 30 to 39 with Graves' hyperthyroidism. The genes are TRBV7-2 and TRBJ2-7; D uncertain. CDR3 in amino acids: CASSLGDAFSYEQYF. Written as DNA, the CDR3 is TGTGCCAGCAGCTTAGGGGATGCCTTTTCTTACGAGCAGTACTTC.